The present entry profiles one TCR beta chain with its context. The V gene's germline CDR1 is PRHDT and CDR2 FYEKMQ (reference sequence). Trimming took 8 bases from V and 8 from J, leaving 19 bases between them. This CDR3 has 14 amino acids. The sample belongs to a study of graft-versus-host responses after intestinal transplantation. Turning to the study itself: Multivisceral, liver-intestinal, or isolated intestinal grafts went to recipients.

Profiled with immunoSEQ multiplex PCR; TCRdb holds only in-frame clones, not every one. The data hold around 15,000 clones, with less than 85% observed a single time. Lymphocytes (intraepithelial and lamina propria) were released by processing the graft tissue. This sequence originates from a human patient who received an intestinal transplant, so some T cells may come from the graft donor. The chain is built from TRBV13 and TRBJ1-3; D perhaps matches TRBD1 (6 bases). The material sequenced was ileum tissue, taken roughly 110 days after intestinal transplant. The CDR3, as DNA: TGTGCCAGCGTAAATAAGCCGGAGGGGGACACCATATATTTT. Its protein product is CASVNKPEGDTIYF.